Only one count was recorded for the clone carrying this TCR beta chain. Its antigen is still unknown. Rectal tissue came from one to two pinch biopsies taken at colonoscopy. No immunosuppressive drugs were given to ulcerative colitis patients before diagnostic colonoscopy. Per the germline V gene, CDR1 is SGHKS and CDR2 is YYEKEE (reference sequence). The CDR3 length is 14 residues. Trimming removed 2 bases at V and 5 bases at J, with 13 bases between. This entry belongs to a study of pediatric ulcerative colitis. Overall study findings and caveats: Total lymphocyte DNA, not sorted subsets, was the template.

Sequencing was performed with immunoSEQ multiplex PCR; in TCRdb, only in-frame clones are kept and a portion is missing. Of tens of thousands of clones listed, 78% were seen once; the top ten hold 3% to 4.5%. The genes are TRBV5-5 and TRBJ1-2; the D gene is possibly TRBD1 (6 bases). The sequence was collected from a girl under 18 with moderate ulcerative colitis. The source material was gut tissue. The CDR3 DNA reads TGTGCCAGCAGCTTCTCGACAGGAGCTTATGGCTACACCTTC. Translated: CASSFSTGAYGYTF. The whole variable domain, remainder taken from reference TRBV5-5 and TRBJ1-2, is DAGVTQSPTHLIKTRGQQVTLRCSPISGHKSVSWYQQVLGQGPQFIFQYYEKEERGRGNFPDRFSARQFPNYSSELNVNALLLGDSALYLCASSFSTGAYGYTFGSGTRLTVV.